The 2 T cell receptor beta chains listed next were all sequenced from one sample in a study of T cell changes during pregnancy in multiple sclerosis. Method: immunoSEQ multiplex PCR; TCRdb's copy keeps in-frame clones and lacks some. The sample contains tens of thousands of clones, about nine tenths of which appear only once. The sample was peripheral blood, taken after pregnancy. These TCRs come from a female donor in good health, enrolled as a control in a pregnancy study.

CDR3 sequence (DNA): TGTGCCAGCAGCCCACAGGGGCCTGCGTTGATACAAGAGACCCAGTACTTC. This sequence encodes CASSPQGPALIQETQYF. The rearrangement links TRBV27 to TRBJ2-5; 7 bases match TRBD1. The CDR3 length is 17 residues. Germline V gene sequence: CDR1 MNHEY, CDR2 SMNVEV (reference sequence). The junction had 15 bases not matched to a gene; V was cut back by 6 bases and J by 2 bases.

This sequence joins TRBV14 and TRBJ1-1; D perhaps matches TRBD1 (5 bases). Germline V lookup: CDR1 SGHDN, CDR2 FVKESK. The CDR3 covers 13 residues. Trimming left V 10 bases short and J 5 bases short, with 17 bases between. As DNA, the CDR3 is TGTGCCACCGCGCTGTCCCGACAGACTGAAGCTTTCTTT. This encodes CATALSRQTEAFF.